The clone carrying this T cell receptor beta chain showed up just once. The authors' processing: From reference gene primer amplification, estimates of nucleated cell counts were derived. Sequenced by immunoSEQ multiplex PCR; TCRdb stores in-frame clones only, minus some. The V and J calls and the clone size are those of that table, but D and trimming were determined from the DNA. The repertoire includes about 210,000 clones, about 90% of them detected once, and 1% to 1.5% sits in the top ten. The CDR3 contains 14 residues. Germline loops: CDR1 SGHDT, CDR2 YYEEEE. V was pared by 1 base and J by 8 bases, with 7 bases of the junction left unmatched. This sample is drawn from a study of blood T cell repertoires in COVID-19. As for the study in general: Both acute and convalescent COVID-19 samples were obtained from the United States, Italy and Spain. PBMCs, B-cell-depleted T cells, or T cells were the source of the cDNA or gDNA that made up the material.

The chain joins TRBV5-6 to TRBJ1-1; 8 nucleotides agree with TRBD1. The specimen sequenced was peripheral blood. The clonotype originates from a man under 40 with acute or convalescent COVID-19. CDR3: CASSLRDRYIEAFF. The CDR3 DNA sequence: TGTGCCAGCAGCTTGAGGGACAGGTACATCGAAGCTTTCTTT.